This T cell receptor (beta chain) comes out of a study of vaccination effects on CD4 cells after COVID-19. J gave up 6 bases and V 5 bases, and 17 bases lay outside the gene matches. Per germline, CDR1 MNHEY and CDR2 SMNVEV (reference sequence). CDR3 length: 18 amino acids. Points on this clone: Its antigen is unidentified.

Study-wide points: Pronounced clonal contraction occurred in clones induced by infection and by vaccine late after vaccination.

Method: immunoSEQ multiplex PCR; TCRdb's copy keeps in-frame clones and lacks some. The table lists about 22,000 clones, around 70% of them singletons. Antigen-specific CD4+ T cells expanded by the ViraFEST assay with viral peptide pools were then sequenced. After roughly 9 days in culture, the CD4+ T cells were isolated. Participants received two doses of either the BNT162b2 or mRNA-1273 vaccine. Having tested negative for nucleocapsid antibodies, the vaccine recipients showed no prior SARS-CoV-2 infection. Wells containing approximately 2 million PBMC each were cultured with approximately 9.2 IU/ml IL-2 and approximately 10 ug/ml peptides. A half-medium replacement with IL-2 medium was carried out on days 3 and 7.

The specimen was CD4+ T cells from PBMCs cultured with HCoV-NL63 spike peptides, collected after COVID-19 vaccination. The receptor's source is a human donor who received a COVID-19 vaccine. The chain couples TRBV27 to TRBJ1-2; TRBD1 matches 11 bases. The CDR3 nucleotides read TGTGCCAGCAGTCCGGACCCCCTCGGGACAGGGGGATCAGATGGCTACACCTTC. Its protein product is CASSPDPLGTGGSDGYTF.